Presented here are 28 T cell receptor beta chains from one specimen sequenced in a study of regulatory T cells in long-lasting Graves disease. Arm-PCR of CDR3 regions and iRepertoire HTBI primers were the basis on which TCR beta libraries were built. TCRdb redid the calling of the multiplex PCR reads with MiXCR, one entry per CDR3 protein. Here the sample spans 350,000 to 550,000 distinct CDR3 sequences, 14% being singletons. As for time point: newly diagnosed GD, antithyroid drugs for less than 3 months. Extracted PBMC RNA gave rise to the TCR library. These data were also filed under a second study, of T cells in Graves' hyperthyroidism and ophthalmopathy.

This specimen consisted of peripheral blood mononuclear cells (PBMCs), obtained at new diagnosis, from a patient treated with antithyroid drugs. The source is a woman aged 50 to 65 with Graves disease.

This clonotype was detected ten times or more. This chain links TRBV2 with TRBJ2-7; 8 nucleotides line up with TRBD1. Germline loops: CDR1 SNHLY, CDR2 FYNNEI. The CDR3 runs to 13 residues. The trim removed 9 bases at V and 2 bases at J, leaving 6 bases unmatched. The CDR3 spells CARSRGQTYEQYF. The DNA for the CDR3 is TGTGCCAGATCCAGGGGGCAAACCTACGAGCAGTACTTC.

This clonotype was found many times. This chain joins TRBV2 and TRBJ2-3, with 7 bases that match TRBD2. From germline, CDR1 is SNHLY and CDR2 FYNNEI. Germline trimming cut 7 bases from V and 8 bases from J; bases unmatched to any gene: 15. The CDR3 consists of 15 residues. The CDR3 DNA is TGTGCCAGCATTGCACTAGCGTCCACGGGCGGTACGCAGTATTTT. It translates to CASIALASTGGTQYF. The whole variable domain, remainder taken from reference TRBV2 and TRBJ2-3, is EPEVTQTPSHQVTQMGQEVILRCVPISNHLYFYWYRQILGQKVEFLVSFYNNEISEKSEIFDDQFSVERPDGSNFTLKIRSTKLEDSAMYFCASIALASTGGTQYFGPGTRLTVL.

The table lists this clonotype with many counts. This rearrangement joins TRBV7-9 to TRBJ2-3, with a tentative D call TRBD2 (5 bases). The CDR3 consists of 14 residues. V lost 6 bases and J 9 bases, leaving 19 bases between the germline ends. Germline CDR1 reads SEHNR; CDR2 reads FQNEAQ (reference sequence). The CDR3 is CASSYLEGGRTQYF. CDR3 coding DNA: TGTGCCAGCAGTTACTTAGAGGGCGGTCGGACGCAGTATTTT.

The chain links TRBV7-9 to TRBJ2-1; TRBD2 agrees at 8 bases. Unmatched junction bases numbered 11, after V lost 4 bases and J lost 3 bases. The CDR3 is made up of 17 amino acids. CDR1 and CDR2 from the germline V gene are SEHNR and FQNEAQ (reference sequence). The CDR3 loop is CASSSSGSSDGYNEQFF. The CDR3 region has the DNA TGTGCCAGCAGCTCAAGCGGGAGTAGTGATGGCTACAATGAGCAGTTCTTC.

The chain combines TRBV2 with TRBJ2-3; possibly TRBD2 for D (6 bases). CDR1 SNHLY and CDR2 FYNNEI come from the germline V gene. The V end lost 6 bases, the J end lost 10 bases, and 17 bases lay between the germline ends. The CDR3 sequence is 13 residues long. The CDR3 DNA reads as TGTGCCAGCAGCAAACTCCCCGGGAGAGCGCAGTATTTT. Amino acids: CASSKLPGRAQYF.

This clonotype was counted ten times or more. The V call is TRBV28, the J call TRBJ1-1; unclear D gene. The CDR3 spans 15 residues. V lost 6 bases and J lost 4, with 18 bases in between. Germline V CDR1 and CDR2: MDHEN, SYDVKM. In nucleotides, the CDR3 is TGTGCCAGCAGCCCAATCACGACCTGGAGCACTGAAGCTTTCTTT. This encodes CASSPITTWSTEAFF.

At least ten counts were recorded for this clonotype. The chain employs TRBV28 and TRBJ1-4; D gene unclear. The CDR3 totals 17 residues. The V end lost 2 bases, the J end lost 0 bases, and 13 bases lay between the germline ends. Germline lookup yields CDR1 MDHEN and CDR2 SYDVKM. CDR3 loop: CASSLLGVGATNEKLFF. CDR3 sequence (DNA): TGTGCCAGCAGTTTACTAGGTGTGGGTGCAACTAATGAAAAACTGTTTTTT. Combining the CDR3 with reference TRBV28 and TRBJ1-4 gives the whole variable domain DVKVTQSSRYLVKRTGEKVFLECVQDMDHENMFWYRQDPGLGLRLIYFSYDVKMKEKGDIPEGYSVSREKKERFSLILESASTNQTSMYLCASSLLGVGATNEKLFFGSGTQLSVL.

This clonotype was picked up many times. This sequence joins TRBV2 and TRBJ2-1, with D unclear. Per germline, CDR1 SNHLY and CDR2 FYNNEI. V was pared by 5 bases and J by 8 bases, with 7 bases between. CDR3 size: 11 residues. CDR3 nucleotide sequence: TGTGCCAGCAGTTTCTTCTATGAGCAGTTCTTC. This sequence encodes CASSFFYEQFF.

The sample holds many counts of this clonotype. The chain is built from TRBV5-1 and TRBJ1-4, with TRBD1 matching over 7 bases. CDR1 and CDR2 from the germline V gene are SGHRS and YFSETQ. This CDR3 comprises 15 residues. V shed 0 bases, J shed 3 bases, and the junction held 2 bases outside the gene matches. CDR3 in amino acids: CASSLVQGANEKLFF. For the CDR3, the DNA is TGCGCCAGCAGCTTGGTTCAGGGGGCTAATGAAAAACTGTTTTTT.

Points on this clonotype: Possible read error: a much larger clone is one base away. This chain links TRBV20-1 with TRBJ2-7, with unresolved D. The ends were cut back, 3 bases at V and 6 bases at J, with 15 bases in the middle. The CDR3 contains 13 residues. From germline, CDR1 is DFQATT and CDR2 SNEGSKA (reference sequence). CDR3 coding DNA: TGCAGTGCTAGCCACCTCACTGCCAGCGAGCAGTACTTC. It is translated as CSASHLTASEQYF.

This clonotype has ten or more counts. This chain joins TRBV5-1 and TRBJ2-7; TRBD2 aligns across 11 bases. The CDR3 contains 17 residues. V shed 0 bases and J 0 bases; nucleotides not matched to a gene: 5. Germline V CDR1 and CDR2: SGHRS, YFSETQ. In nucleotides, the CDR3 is TGCGCCAGCAGCTTGGCCGGGACTAGCGGCATCTCCTACGAGCAGTACTTC. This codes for CASSLAGTSGISYEQYF.

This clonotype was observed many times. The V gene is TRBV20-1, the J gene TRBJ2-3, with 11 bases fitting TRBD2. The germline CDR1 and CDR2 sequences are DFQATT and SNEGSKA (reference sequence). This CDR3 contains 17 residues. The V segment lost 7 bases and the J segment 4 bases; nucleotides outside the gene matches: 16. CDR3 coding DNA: TGCAGTGGGACGGGGCTTACTAGCGGGAGCCGGGCAGATACGCAGTATTTT. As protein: CSGTGLTSGSRADTQYF.

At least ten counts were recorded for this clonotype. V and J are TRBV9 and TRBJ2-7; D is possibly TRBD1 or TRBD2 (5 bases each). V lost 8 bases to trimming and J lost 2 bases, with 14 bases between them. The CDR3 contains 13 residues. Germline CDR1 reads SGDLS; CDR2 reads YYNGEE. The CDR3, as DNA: TGTGCCAGTTCTGGGACGGATACCTACGAGCAGTACTTC. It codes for CASSGTDTYEQYF.

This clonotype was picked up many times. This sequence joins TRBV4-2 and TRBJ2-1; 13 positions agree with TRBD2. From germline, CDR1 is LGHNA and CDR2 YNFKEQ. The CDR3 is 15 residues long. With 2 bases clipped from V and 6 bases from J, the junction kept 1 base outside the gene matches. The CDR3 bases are TGTGCCAGCAGCCAAACTAGCGGGAGGGCCAATGAGCAGTTCTTC. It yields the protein CASSQTSGRANEQFF.

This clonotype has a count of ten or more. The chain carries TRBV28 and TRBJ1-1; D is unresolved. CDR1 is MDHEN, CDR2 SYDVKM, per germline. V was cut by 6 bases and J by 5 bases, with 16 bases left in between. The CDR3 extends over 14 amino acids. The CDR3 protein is CASSLGGLRTEAFF. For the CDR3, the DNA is TGTGCCAGCAGCCTCGGCGGGCTGCGGACTGAAGCTTTCTTT.

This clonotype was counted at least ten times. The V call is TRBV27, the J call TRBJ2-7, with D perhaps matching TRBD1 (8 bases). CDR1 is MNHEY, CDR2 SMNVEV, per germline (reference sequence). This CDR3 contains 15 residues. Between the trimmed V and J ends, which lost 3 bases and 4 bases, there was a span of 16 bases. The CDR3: CASSFDRGGLYEQYF. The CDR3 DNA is TGTGCCAGCAGTTTTGACAGGGGAGGGTTGTACGAGCAGTACTTC.

The CDR3, as DNA: TGTGCCAGCAGATCGGGACAGGGAAGCTCCGAGCAGTACTTC. Encoded protein: CASRSGQGSSEQYF. The chain recombines TRBV25-1 with TRBJ2-7; 9 bases are a match to TRBD1. CDR3 length: 14 amino acids. Germline V gives CDR1 MGHDK, CDR2 SYGVNS. V gave up 6 bases and J gave up 6 bases; unmatched junction bases: 9.

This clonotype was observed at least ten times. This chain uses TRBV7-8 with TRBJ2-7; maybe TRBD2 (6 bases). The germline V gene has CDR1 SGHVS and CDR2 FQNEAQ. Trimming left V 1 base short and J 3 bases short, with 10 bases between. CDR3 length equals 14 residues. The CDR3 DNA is TGTGCCAGCAGCTTAGAAATTAGCGGCTACGAGCAGTACTTC. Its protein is CASSLEISGYEQYF.

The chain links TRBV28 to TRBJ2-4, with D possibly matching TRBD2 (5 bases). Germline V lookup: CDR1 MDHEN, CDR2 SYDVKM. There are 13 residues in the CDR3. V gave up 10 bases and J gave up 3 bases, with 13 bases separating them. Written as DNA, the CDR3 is TGTGCCACCCTCACTAGTGACAAAAACATTCAGTACTTC. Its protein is CATLTSDKNIQYF. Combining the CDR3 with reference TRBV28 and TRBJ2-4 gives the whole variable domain DVKVTQSSRYLVKRTGEKVFLECVQDMDHENMFWYRQDPGLGLRLIYFSYDVKMKEKGDIPEGYSVSREKKERFSLILESASTNQTSMYLCATLTSDKNIQYFGAGTRLSVL.

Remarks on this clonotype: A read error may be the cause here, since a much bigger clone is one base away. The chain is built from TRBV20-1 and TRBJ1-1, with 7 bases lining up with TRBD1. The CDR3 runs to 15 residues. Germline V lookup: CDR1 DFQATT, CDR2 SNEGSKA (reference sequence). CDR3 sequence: CSARDDAGGRTEAYF. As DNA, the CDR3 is TGCAGTGCTAGAGATGATGCAGGGGGTAGGACTGAAGCTTACTTT.

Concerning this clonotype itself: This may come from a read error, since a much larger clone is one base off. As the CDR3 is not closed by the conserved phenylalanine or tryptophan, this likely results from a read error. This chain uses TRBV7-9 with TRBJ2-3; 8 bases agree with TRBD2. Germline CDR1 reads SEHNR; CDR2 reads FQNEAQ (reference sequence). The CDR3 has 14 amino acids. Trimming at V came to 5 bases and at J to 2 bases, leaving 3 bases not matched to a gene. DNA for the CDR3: TGTGCCAGCAGCCCGGGAGGGCCCACAGATACGCAGTATTGT. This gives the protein CASSPGGPTDTQYC.

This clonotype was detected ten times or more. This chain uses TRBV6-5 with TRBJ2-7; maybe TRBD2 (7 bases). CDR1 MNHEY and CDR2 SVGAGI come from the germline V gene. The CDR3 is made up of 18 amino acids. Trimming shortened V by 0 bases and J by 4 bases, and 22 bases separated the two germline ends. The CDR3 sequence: CASSYSRPDGGLGYEQYF. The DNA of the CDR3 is TGTGCCAGCAGTTACTCGAGGCCCGACGGGGGGCTGGGTTACGAGCAGTACTTC.

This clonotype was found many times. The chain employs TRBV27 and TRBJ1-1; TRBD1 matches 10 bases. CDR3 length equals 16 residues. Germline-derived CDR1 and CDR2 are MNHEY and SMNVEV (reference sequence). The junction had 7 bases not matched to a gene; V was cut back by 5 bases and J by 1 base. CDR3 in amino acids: CASSASRTGGNTEAFF. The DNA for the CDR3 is TGTGCCAGCAGTGCCTCTAGGACAGGGGGGAACACTGAAGCTTTCTTT.

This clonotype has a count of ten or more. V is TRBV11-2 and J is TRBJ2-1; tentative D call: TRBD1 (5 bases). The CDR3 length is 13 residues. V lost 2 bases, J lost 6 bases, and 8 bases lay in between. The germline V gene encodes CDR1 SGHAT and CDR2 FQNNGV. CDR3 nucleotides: TGTGCCAGCAGCTTATCAGGGTTCAATGAGCAGTTCTTC. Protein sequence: CASSLSGFNEQFF.

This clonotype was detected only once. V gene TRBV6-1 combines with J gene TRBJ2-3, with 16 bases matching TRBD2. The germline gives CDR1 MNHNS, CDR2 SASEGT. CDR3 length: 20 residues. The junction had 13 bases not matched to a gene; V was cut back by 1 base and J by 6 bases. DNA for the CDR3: TGTGCCAGCAGTGAAGATGTCGGGACTAGCGGGAGGGCGGAGTGGGATACGCAGTATTTT. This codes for CASSEDVGTSGRAEWDTQYF.

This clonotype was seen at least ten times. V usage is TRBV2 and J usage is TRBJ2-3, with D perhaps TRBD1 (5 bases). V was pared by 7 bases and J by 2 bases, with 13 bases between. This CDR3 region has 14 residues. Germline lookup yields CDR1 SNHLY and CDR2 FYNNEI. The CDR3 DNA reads TGTGCCAGCAAGGCAGGGCTCAACACAGATACGCAGTATTTT. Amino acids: CASKAGLNTDTQYF.

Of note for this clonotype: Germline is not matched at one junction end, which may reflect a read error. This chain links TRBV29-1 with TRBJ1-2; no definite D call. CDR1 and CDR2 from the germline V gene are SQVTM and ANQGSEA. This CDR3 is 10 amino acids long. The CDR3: CGVGPGGYTF. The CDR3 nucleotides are TGCGGCGTTGGGCCGGGAGGCTACACCTTC.

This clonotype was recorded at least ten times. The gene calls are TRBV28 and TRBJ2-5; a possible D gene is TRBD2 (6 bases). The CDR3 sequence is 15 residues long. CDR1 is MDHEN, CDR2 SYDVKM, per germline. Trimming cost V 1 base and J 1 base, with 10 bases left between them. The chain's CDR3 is CASSLYTGAQETQYF. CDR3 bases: TGTGCCAGCAGTTTATATACGGGAGCCCAAGAGACCCAGTACTTC.